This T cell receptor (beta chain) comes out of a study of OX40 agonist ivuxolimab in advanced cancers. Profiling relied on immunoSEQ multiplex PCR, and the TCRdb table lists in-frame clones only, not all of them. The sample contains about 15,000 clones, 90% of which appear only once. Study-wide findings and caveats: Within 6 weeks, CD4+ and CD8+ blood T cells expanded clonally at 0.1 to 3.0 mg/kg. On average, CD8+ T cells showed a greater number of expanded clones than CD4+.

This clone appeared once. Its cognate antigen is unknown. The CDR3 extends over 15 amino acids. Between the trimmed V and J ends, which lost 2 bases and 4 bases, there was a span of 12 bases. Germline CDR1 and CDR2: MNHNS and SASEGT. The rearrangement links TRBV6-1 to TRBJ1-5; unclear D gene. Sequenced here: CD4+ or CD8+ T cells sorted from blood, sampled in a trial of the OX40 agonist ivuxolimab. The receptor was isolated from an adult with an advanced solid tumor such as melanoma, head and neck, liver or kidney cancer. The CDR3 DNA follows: TGTGCCAGCAGTGAATATAGTGGGTTAAATCAGCCCCAGCATTTT. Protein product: CASSEYSGLNQPQHF.